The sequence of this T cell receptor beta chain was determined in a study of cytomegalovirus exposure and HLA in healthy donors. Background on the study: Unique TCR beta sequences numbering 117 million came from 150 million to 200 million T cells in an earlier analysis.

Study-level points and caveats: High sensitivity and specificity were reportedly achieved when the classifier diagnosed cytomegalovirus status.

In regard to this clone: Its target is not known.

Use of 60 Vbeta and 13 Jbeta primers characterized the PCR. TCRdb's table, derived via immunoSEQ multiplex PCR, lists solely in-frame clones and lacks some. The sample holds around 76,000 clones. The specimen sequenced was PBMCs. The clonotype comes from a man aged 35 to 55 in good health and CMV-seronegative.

As DNA, the CDR3 is TGTGCCAGCAGCTTCCTACCTCGGGGGGGCTGGGGAAACTATGGCTACACCTTC. It translates to CASSFLPRGGWGNYGYTF. The chain employs TRBV5-6 and TRBJ1-2; TRBD1 is a possible D gene (6 bases). CDR3 size: 18 residues. The germline gives CDR1 SGHDT, CDR2 YYEEEE. V was shortened by 2 bases and J by 2 bases, with 22 bases between the two germline ends.